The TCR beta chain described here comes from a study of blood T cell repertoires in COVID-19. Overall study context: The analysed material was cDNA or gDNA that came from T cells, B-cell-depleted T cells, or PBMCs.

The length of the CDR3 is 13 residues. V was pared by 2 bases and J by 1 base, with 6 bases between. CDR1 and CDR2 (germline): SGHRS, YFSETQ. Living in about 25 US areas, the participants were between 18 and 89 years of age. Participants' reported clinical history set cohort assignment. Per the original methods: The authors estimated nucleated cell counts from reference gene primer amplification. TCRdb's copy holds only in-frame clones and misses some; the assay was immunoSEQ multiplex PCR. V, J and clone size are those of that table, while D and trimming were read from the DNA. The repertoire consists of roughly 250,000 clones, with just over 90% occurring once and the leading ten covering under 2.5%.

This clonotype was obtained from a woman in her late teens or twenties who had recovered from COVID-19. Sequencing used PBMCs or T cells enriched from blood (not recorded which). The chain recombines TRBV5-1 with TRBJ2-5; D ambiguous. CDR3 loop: CASSFSTQETQYF. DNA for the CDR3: TGCGCCAGCAGCTTCAGTACCCAAGAGACCCAGTACTTC.